A single T cell receptor beta chain is shown here with its context. The data were obtained in a study of blood T cell repertoires in COVID-19. Across the study: Spain, Italy and the United States supplied samples that represented acute and convalescent COVID-19. PBMCs, B-cell-depleted T cells, or T cells were the source of the cDNA or gDNA that made up the material.

In the source study's methods: Quantification of nucleated cells was approximated via reference gene primer amplification. The assay was immunoSEQ multiplex PCR, and TCRdb's table has in-frame clones only and misses some. D and trimming come from the DNA, and the V and J calls and clone size come from that table. The repertoire holds around 200,000 clones, with around 83% as singletons. Germline V gene lookup returns CDR1 WNHNN and CDR2 SYGVQD (reference sequence). This CDR3 is built from 13 residues. Deletions cut 3 bases from V and 0 bases from J, with 5 bases between. The clonotype was recovered from a woman in her forties with acute or convalescent COVID-19. The chain carries TRBV10-1 and TRBJ1-2; D is undetermined. The sample was peripheral blood. The CDR3 DNA follows: TGCGCCAGCAGTGATGCGGCTAACTATGGCTACACCTTC. Amino acids: CASSDAANYGYTF.